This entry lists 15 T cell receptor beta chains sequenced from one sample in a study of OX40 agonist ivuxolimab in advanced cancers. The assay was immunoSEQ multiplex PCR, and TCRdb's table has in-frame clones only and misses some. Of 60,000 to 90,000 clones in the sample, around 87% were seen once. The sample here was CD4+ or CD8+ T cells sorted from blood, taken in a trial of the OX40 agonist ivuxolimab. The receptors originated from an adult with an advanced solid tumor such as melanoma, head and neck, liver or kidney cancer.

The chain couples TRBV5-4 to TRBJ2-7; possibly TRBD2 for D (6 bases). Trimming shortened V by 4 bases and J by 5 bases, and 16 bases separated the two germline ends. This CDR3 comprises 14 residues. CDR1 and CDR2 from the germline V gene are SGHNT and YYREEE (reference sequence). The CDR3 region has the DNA TGTGCCAGCAGCCCGGGGGTAGCTCGCGACGAGCAGTACTTC. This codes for CASSPGVARDEQYF.

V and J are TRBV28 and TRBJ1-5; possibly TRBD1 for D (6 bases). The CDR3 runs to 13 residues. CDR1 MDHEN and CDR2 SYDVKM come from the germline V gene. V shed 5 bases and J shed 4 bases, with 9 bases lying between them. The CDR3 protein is CASSIRGNQPQHF. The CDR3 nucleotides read TGTGCCAGCAGTATCAGGGGAAATCAGCCCCAGCATTTT.

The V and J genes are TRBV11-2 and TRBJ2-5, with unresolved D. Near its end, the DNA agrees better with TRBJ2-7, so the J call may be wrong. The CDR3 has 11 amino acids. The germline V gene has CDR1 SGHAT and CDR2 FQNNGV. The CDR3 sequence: CASSLNYEQYF. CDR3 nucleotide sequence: TGTGCCAGCAGCCTTAACTACGAGCAGTACTTC.

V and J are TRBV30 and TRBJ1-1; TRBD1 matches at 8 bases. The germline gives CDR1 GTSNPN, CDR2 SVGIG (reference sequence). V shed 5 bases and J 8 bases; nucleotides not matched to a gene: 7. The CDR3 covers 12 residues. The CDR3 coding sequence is TGTGCCTGGCGAGACAGGGGCGGCGAAGCTTTCTTT. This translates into CAWRDRGGEAFF.

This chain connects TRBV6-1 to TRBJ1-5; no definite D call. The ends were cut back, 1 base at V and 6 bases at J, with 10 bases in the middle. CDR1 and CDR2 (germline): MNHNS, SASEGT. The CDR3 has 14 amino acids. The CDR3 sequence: CASSEVGGPQPQHF. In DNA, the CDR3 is TGTGCCAGCAGTGAAGTAGGAGGACCTCAGCCCCAGCATTTT.

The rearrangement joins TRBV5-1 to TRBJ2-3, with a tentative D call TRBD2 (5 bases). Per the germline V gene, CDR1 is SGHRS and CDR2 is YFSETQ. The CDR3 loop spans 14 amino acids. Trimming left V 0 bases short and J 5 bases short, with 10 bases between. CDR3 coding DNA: TGCGCCAGCAGCTTGGGGGAGCGTGGAGATACGCAGTATTTT. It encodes CASSLGERGDTQYF.

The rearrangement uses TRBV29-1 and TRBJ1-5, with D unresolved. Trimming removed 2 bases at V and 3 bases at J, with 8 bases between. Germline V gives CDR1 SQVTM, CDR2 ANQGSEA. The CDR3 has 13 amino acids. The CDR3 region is CSVELATNQPQHF. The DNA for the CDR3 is TGCAGCGTTGAATTGGCCACCAATCAGCCCCAGCATTTT.

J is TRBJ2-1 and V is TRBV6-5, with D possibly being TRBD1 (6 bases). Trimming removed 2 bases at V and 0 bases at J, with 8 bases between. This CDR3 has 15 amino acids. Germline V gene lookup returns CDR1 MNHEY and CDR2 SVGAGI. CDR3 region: CASSYGQSSYNEQFF. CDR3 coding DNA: TGTGCCAGCAGTTACGGACAGAGCTCCTACAATGAGCAGTTCTTC.

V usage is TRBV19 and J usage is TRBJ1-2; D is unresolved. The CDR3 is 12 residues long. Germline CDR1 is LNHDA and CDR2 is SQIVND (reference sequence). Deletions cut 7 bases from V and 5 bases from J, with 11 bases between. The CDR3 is CASTQSWYGYTF. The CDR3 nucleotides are TGTGCCAGTACCCAGAGTTGGTATGGCTACACCTTC.

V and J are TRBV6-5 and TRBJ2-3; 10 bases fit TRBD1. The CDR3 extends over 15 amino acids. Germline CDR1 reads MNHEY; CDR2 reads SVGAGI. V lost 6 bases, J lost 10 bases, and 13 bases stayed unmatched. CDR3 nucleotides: TGTGCCAGCAGACCCGGACAGGGGGAAGGGGTTGCGCAGTATTTT. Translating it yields CASRPGQGEGVAQYF.

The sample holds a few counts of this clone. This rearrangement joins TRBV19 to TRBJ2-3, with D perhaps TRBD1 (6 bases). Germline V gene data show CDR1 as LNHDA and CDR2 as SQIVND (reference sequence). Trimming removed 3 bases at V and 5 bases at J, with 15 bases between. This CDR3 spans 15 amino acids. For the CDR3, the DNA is TGTGCCAGTAGTATCGGACAGACGAAAGGAGATACGCAGTATTTT. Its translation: CASSIGQTKGDTQYF.

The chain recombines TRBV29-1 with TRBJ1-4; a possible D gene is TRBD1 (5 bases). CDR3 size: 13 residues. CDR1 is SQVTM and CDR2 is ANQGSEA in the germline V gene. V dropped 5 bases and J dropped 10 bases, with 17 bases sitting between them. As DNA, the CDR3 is TGCAGCGTTCTCTCGGGGGATCTGAGAAAACTGTTTTTT. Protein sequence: CSVLSGDLRKLFF.

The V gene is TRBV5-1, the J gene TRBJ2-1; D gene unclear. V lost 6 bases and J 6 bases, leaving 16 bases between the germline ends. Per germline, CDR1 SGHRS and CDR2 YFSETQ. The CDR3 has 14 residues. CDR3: CASNPKGSPNEQFF. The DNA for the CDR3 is TGCGCCAGCAACCCCAAGGGCAGTCCCAATGAGCAGTTCTTC.

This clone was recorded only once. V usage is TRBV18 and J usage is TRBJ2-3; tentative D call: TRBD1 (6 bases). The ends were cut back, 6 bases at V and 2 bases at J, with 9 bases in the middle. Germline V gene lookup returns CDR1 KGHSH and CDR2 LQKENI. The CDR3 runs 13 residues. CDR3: CASSGDNTDTQYF. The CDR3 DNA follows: TGTGCCAGCTCTGGGGACAACACAGATACGCAGTATTTT.

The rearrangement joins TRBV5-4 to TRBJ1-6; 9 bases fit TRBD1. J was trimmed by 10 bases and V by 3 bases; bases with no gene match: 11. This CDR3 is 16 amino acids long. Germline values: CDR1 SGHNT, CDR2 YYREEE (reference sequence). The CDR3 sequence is CASSSDRGWEGSPLHF. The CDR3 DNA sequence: TGTGCCAGCAGCTCGGACAGGGGATGGGAAGGGTCACCCCTCCACTTT.